The 27 T cell receptor beta chains below come from one sample, sequenced in a study of T-cell reconstitution after alpha-beta-depleted transplantation in children. TCRbeta library construction was performed incorporating unique molecular identifiers. MiXCR, applied by TCRdb to the PCR reads, yields one record per CDR3 protein. In the table there are fewer than 350,000 distinct CDR3 sequences, around 10% of which are singletons. Sequenced here: PBMCs, sampled before TCRalphabeta/CD19-depleted stem cell transplant. The receptors were sampled from a boy under two years old with acute myeloid leukemia, due to receive a stem cell transplant.

This clonotype was seen a handful of times. This chain joins TRBV12-3 or TRBV12-4 and TRBJ2-7, with TRBD1 as a possible D gene (5 bases). Trimming shortened V by 7 bases and J by 0 bases, and 22 bases separated the two germline ends. CDR3 length: 17 amino acids. The CDR3 here is CASTSKADRRNSYEQYF. Written as DNA, the CDR3 is TGTGCCAGCACCTCTAAAGCAGACAGAAGAAACTCCTACGAGCAGTACTTC.

This clonotype was seen ten or more times. The gene calls are TRBV10-2 and TRBJ2-3; 13 positions agree with TRBD2. CDR3 size: 14 residues. V was pared by 8 bases and J by 1 base, with 0 bases of the junction left unmatched. Per the germline V gene, CDR1 is WSHSY and CDR2 is SAAADI. The CDR3 sequence is CASGLAGGTDTQYF. CDR3 sequence (DNA): TGCGCCAGCGGACTAGCGGGAGGCACAGATACGCAGTATTTT.

Of note for this clonotype: Given a much more abundant clone one base away, this may be a read error. The chain is built from TRBV12-3 or TRBV12-4 and TRBJ1-2; D ambiguous. CDR3 length equals 14 residues. CDR3 coding DNA: TGTGCCAGCAGTTTATCAGCACGGAGCTATGGCTCCACCTTC. Protein product: CASSLSARSYGSTF.

There are many counts of this clonotype. This sequence joins TRBV20-1 and TRBJ2-3; D might be TRBD1 (5 bases). Germline V CDR1 and CDR2: DFQATT, SNEGSKA (reference sequence). This CDR3 spans 14 amino acids. Trimming removed 2 bases from V and 4 bases from J, with 13 bases in between. This CDR3 reads CSARRQPGADTQYF. The CDR3 nucleotides are TGCAGTGCTAGACGACAGCCTGGCGCAGATACGCAGTATTTT.

This clonotype was seen repeatedly, ten times or more. The chain is built from TRBV4-3 and TRBJ1-2; D uncertain. The CDR3 spans 14 residues. Germline V gene sequence: CDR1 LGHNA, CDR2 YSLEER. V gave up 0 bases and J gave up 7 bases, with 12 bases separating them. The CDR3 bases are TGCGCCAGCAGCCAAGATTCCCCCTATCGTGGCTACACCTTC. It yields the protein CASSQDSPYRGYTF.

On this clonotype itself: A clone one base away is much larger, so this may be a read error. Given the absence of the conserved phenylalanine or tryptophan at the CDR3 end, a read error is likely. The chain couples TRBV20-1 to TRBJ1-2; TRBD1 is a possible D gene (6 bases). The CDR3 length is 15 residues. The germline V gene has CDR1 DFQATT and CDR2 SNEGSKA (reference sequence). The V gene lost 6 bases and the J gene lost 1 base, with 18 bases spanning the gap. This chain's CDR3 is CSARRQATYNYGYTV. As DNA, the CDR3 is TGCAGTGCCCGCCGACAGGCCACTTATAACTATGGCTACACCGTC.

This clonotype occurred many times. J is TRBJ2-7 and V is TRBV7-2; D may match TRBD1 or TRBD2 (5 bases each). Germline values: CDR1 SGHTA, CDR2 FQGNSA. Trimming took off 5 bases at V and 2 bases at J, with 16 bases between the two ends. The CDR3 runs 15 residues. In DNA, the CDR3 is TGTGCCAGCAGCCTCACTCCGGGGCGGGCCTACGAGCAGTACTTC. This gives the protein CASSLTPGRAYEQYF.

This clonotype was recorded many times. The gene calls are TRBV27 and TRBJ2-6; D gene ambiguous. The CDR3 runs to 17 residues. From germline, CDR1 is MNHEY and CDR2 SMNVEV (reference sequence). V was cut by 5 bases and J by 0 bases, with 14 bases left in between. CDR3 region: CASSGPRRSSGANVLTF. In nucleotides, the CDR3 is TGTGCCAGCAGTGGCCCTCGGCGAAGCTCTGGGGCCAACGTCCTGACTTTC.

This clonotype was observed many times. The genes are TRBV5-1 and TRBJ2-7; the D call may be TRBD1 or TRBD2 (6 bases each). Deletions cut 0 bases from V and 2 bases from J, with 12 bases between. Germline V gives CDR1 SGHRS, CDR2 YFSETQ. The CDR3 runs 15 residues. The CDR3 DNA reads TGCGCCAGCAGCTTGGTAGGGGGGCGAGCCTACGAGCAGTACTTC. Protein: CASSLVGGRAYEQYF.

The chain joins TRBV11-3 to TRBJ2-5; D is perhaps TRBD2 (6 bases). V lost 4 bases, J lost 1 base, and 16 bases lay in between. Germline CDR1 is SGHNT and CDR2 is YENEEA. This CDR3 comprises 16 residues. The CDR3 bases are TGTGCCAGCAGCTACGGGACTCTTGCTTCCCAAGAGACCCAGTACTTC. Translating it yields CASSYGTLASQETQYF.

This clonotype was detected ten times or more. The chain joins TRBV6-5 to TRBJ2-3; TRBD1 aligns across 8 bases. CDR1 is MNHEY, CDR2 SVGAGI, per germline. After removal of 0 bases from V and 1 base from J, the junction contained 0 bases not matched to a gene. The CDR3 loop spans 15 amino acids. The CDR3 loop is CASSYSGQGTDTQYF. The CDR3 DNA follows: TGTGCCAGCAGTTACTCGGGACAGGGCACAGATACGCAGTATTTT.

This clonotype was detected ten times or more. Written as DNA, the CDR3 is TGCAGTGAAAGTATTGCGAACACTGAAGCTTTCTTT. Translated: CSESIANTEAFF. The chain employs TRBV20-1 and TRBJ1-1; D is ambiguous. The CDR3 is made up of 12 amino acids. V was trimmed by 7 bases and J by 1 base, leaving 10 bases between them. Germline assignment: CDR1 DFQATT and CDR2 SNEGSKA (reference sequence).

In this sample, this clonotype turned up many times. The genes are TRBV2 and TRBJ2-7, with D possibly being TRBD1 (5 bases). The germline gives CDR1 SNHLY, CDR2 FYNNEI. V was shortened by 9 bases and J by 0 bases, with 12 bases between the two germline ends. CDR3 length: 13 amino acids. CDR3 amino acids: CARMTASSYEQYF. The DNA for the CDR3 is TGTGCCAGGATGACAGCCAGCTCCTACGAGCAGTACTTC.

This clonotype showed up many times. This chain links TRBV12-3 or TRBV12-4 with TRBJ2-7; D is perhaps TRBD2 (5 bases). The germline V and J ends were trimmed by 3 bases and 4 bases, with 19 bases remaining between them. The length of the CDR3 is 16 residues. The CDR3 reads CASSLRVGGPSYEQYF. CDR3 coding DNA: TGTGCCAGCAGTTTGAGGGTAGGCGGGCCCAGTTACGAGCAGTACTTC.

This clonotype was counted many times. The chain employs TRBV10-3 and TRBJ1-1; D remains ambiguous. V was shortened by 6 bases and J by 0 bases, with 8 bases between the two germline ends. The CDR3 consists of 13 residues. CDR1 ENHRY and CDR2 SYGVKD come from the germline V gene. The CDR3 reads CAIRSGMNTEAFF. Here the CDR3 DNA reads TGTGCCATCAGATCCGGAATGAACACTGAAGCTTTCTTT.

This clonotype occurred many times. The chain employs TRBV4-3 and TRBJ2-3; 9 bases fit TRBD2. Trimming took 1 base from V and 3 from J; bases not matched to a gene: 8. Germline CDR1 reads LGHNA; CDR2 reads YSLEER. This CDR3 is built from 17 residues. CDR3 in amino acids: CASSQVLGLAGTDTQYF. Here the CDR3 DNA reads TGCGCCAGCAGCCAAGTCCTGGGACTAGCAGGGACAGATACGCAGTATTTT.

This clonotype has more than one count but fewer than ten. The rearrangement links TRBV20-1 to TRBJ2-3; 11 bases align to TRBD2. Trimming took 4 bases from V and 5 from J; bases not matched to a gene: 5. The CDR3 covers 14 residues. Germline V CDR1 and CDR2: DFQATT, SNEGSKA (reference sequence). CDR3 DNA sequence: TGCAGTGCTAAACTAGCGGGAGCTGGAGATACGCAGTATTTT. This codes for CSAKLAGAGDTQYF.

This clonotype came up many times. The rearrangement joins TRBV20-1 to TRBJ2-5, with D perhaps matching TRBD2 (5 bases). Germline values: CDR1 DFQATT, CDR2 SNEGSKA (reference sequence). Trimming cost V 0 bases and J 5 bases, with 16 bases left between them. The CDR3 has 15 amino acids. The CDR3 reads CSARDRASLGETQYF. As DNA, the CDR3 is TGCAGTGCTAGAGATAGGGCTAGCTTAGGGGAGACCCAGTACTTC.

This clonotype showed up many times. V and J are TRBV29-1 and TRBJ2-5; D may match TRBD1 or TRBD2 (6 bases each). The V and J ends lost 3 bases and 4 bases respectively, with 12 bases between them. CDR1 is SQVTM and CDR2 is ANQGSEA in the germline V gene. The CDR3 runs to 13 residues. CDR3 residues: CSVDRRGGETQYF. The CDR3, as DNA: TGCAGCGTTGATCGCAGGGGAGGAGAGACCCAGTACTTC.

This clonotype was counted ten times or more. This rearrangement joins TRBV29-1 to TRBJ2-1; tentatively, D is TRBD2 (5 bases). Between the trimmed V and J ends, which lost 3 bases and 1 base, there was a span of 16 bases. This CDR3 comprises 16 residues. Germline CDR1 and CDR2: SQVTM and ANQGSEA. The CDR3, as DNA: TGCAGCGTTGACTCATCCCCGGGAATGTCCTACAATGAGCAGTTCTTC. Its protein product is CSVDSSPGMSYNEQFF.

This clonotype was seen ten or more times. The chain carries TRBV18 and TRBJ2-4; D is unclear. CDR3 length: 13 residues. Trimming took 3 bases from V and 1 from J, leaving 4 bases between them. Germline CDR1 is KGHSH and CDR2 is LQKENI. CDR3 region: CASSPGAKNIQYF. DNA for the CDR3: TGTGCCAGCTCACCGGGGGCCAAAAACATTCAGTACTTC.

This clonotype was recorded at least ten times. This chain connects TRBV5-5 to TRBJ1-1, with TRBD1 matching 9 bases. J was trimmed by 5 bases and V by 3 bases; bases with no gene match: 8. Germline CDR1 and CDR2: SGHKS and YYEKEE (reference sequence). The CDR3 is 15 amino acids. CDR3 in amino acids: CASSWWGQGGTEAFF. CDR3 nucleotide sequence: TGTGCCAGCAGCTGGTGGGGACAGGGAGGAACTGAAGCTTTCTTT.

This rearrangement joins TRBV7-9 to TRBJ2-1; 13 bases agree with TRBD2. V was clipped by 1 base and J by 7 bases; unmatched bases: 10. This CDR3 has 18 amino acids. The germline gives CDR1 SEHNR, CDR2 FQNEAQ (reference sequence). Written as DNA, the CDR3 is TGTGCCAGCAGCTTAGTCTCCCTACTAGCGGGAGGGGGAAATGAGCAGTTCTTC. It translates to CASSLVSLLAGGGNEQFF.

The sample holds a few counts of this clonotype. V is TRBV19 and J is TRBJ1-4; 7 positions agree with TRBD1. J was trimmed by 10 bases and V by 6 bases; bases with no gene match: 11. The CDR3 contains 14 residues. Germline lookup yields CDR1 LNHDA and CDR2 SQIVND (reference sequence). The CDR3 DNA reads as TGTGCCAGTAGCCTCGGGACAGAAGTTCGAAAACTGTTTTTT. Its translation is CASSLGTEVRKLFF.

The sample holds many counts of this clonotype. The genes are TRBV14 and TRBJ2-1; either TRBD1 or TRBD2 may fit D (5 bases each). Trimming removed 0 bases from V and 6 bases from J, with 6 bases in between. CDR3 size: 13 residues. Germline lookup yields CDR1 SGHDN and CDR2 FVKESK. CDR3 protein: CASSQDGGNEQFF. CDR3 DNA: TGTGCCAGCAGCCAAGATGGGGGCAATGAGCAGTTCTTC.

This clonotype was recorded many times. The rearrangement uses TRBV20-1 and TRBJ1-1; D unclear. The V gene's germline CDR1 is DFQATT and CDR2 SNEGSKA (reference sequence). Trimming cost V 0 bases and J 1 base, with 9 bases left between them. The CDR3 has 14 residues. This CDR3 reads CSARDLRGNTEAFF. The DNA for the CDR3 is TGCAGTGCTAGAGATCTCCGGGGGAACACTGAAGCTTTCTTT.

This clonotype was counted at least ten times. The chain recombines TRBV24-1 with TRBJ2-7; D uncertain. V was trimmed by 1 base and J by 3 bases, leaving 6 bases between them. The germline gives CDR1 KGHDR, CDR2 SFDVKD. The CDR3 totals 13 residues. The CDR3 coding sequence is TGTGCCACCAGTGATTTAAACGGCTACGAGCAGTACTTC. Translating gives CATSDLNGYEQYF.